This TCR beta chain was found in a study of blood T cell repertoires in COVID-19. This table comes from immunoSEQ multiplex PCR, and its TCRdb copy is limited to in-frame clones, with some not included. The sample lists hundreds of thousands of clones, 65% to 90% occurring once. Germline-derived CDR1 and CDR2 are MNHEY and SVGAGI. Trimming cost V 2 bases and J 10 bases; bases outside gene matches: 5. The CDR3 length is 13 residues. This clone was detected a few times. V gene TRBV6-5 combines with J gene TRBJ2-1, with 7 bases that match TRBD2. The sequence was obtained from a woman aged 40 to 49 with acute COVID-19. The sequenced sample consisted of PBMCs or T cells enriched from blood (not recorded which). CDR3 nucleotide sequence: TGTGCCAGCAGTTACGGACTAGAGGGCGAGCAGTTCTTC. It specifies CASSYGLEGEQFF.